These T cell receptor beta chains were read from a single sample in a study of graft-versus-host responses after intestinal transplantation. Only in-frame clones appear in the TCRdb table, and some are missing; sequencing was by immunoSEQ multiplex PCR. The sample shows approximately 9,600 clones, approximately 77% of them seen only once. The specimen was ileum tissue, collected approximately 16 months after intestinal transplantation. The receptors derive from a human patient who received an intestinal transplant, so some T cells may come from the graft donor. Both conserved end residues are part of each CDR3. Each record gives: J gene, V gene, clone size, D gene, CDR3 DNA, CDR3 protein. D genes are given only for firm matches. Rows give clone size only sometimes, using once, few, many, or a class for an expanded clone.

TRBJ2-6	TRBV6-1	NA	NA	TGTGCCAGCAGTGATTATACCTCTGGGGCCAACGTCCTGACTTTC	CASSDYTSGANVLTF
TRBJ2-6	TRBV1	once	NA	TGCACCAGCAGCGACGGAGGTTTGTGCACAAGTCGGGCCAACGTCCTGACTTTC	CTSSDGGLCTSRANVLTF
TRBJ1-6	TRBV19	NA	NA	TGTGCCAGTAGTATCGCGGGAAGTAGATGTAGCTCCTATAATTCACCCCTCCACTTT	CASSIAGSRCSSYNSPLHF
TRBJ2-3	TRBV7-6	NA	NA	TGTGCCAGCAGCCCAGACCCTAGCACAGATACGCAGTATTTT	CASSPDPSTDTQYF
TRBJ1-2	TRBV19	few	NA	TGTGCCAGTTTCCAGAACTATGGCTACACCTTC	CASFQNYGYTF
TRBJ2-5	TRBV20-1	NA	NA	TGCAGTGCTAGAGACCAGACAGTTGACTACTTC	CSARDQTVDYF
TRBJ2-3	TRBV12-5	NA	NA	TGTGCTAGTGGTTTCCCAGGCGGGGATACGCAGTATTTT	CASGFPGGDTQYF
TRBJ1-1	TRBV13	NA	NA	TGTGCCAGCAGCTTATGGGCCCAAGGGGTACATACTGAAGCTTTCTTT	CASSLWAQGVHTEAFF
TRBJ1-5	TRBV7-8	NA	TRBD1	TGTGCCAGCAGCCTGGACAGGGGCGTTAATCAGCCCCAGCATTTT	CASSLDRGVNQPQHF
TRBJ1-3	TRBV7-8	NA	TRBD1	TGTGCCAGCACGAACCGGGACAGGGGGCTGGTCTCTGGAAACACCATATATTTT	CASTNRDRGLVSGNTIYF
TRBJ1-1	TRBV5-1	NA	NA	TGCGCCAGCAGCTTGCTAGGGAACCGGGGGAGCACTGAAGCTTTCTTT	CASSLLGNRGSTEAFF
TRBJ2-1	TRBV30	once	NA	TGTGCCTGGAGTCCCGGGGCCTACAATGAGCAGTTCTTC	CAWSPGAYNEQFF
TRBJ1-5	TRBV7-2	NA	NA	TGTGCCAGCAGCCACGATATTACACAGGGAAGCAATCAGCCCCAGCATTTT	CASSHDITQGSNQPQHF
TRBJ2-7	TRBV2	NA	NA	TGTGCCAGCAGTGAACGTGGGTACACCTACGAGCAGTACTTC	CASSERGYTYEQYF
TRBJ1-2	TRBV28	medium-sized	NA	TGTGCCAGCAGTTTTGGGACATCGGGCTACACCTTC	CASSFGTSGYTF
TRBJ1-2	TRBV19	few	NA	TGTGCCAGTAGGGTGCGGGCCGCTCTATCCTATGGCTACACCTTC	CASRVRAALSYGYTF
TRBJ2-7	TRBV10-2	few	NA	TGCGCCAGCAGTGAGTCCAGGGACTACGAGCAGTACTTC	CASSESRDYEQYF
TRBJ1-1	TRBV7-3	NA	NA	TGTGCCAGCAGCTTAGCGTATGGCACTGAAGCTTTCTTT	CASSLAYGTEAFF
TRBJ1-2	TRBV6-1	few	NA	TGTGCCAGCAGTGATGTGGGGGGTAACTATGGCTACACCTTC	CASSDVGGNYGYTF
TRBJ2-6	TRBV7-3	once	TRBD1	TGTGCCAGCAGCTTAACTGGACAGGGGGGCTCTGGGGCCAACGTCCTGACTTTC	CASSLTGQGGSGANVLTF
TRBJ1-2	TRBV6-1	NA	TRBD1	TGTGCCAGCAACCGGGACAGGGCCGTATCTGATGGCTACACCTTC	CASNRDRAVSDGYTF
TRBJ2-5	TRBV5-1	once	NA	TGCGCCAGCAGATTGGGGGAACAAGAGACCCAGTACTTC	CASRLGEQETQYF
TRBJ1-6	TRBV6-5	NA	NA	TGTGCCAGCAGTTACGGACACTCCAATTCACCCCTCCACTTT	CASSYGHSNSPLHF
TRBJ2-3	TRBV2	once	NA	TGTGCCAGCAAGGGCACAGATACGCAGTATTTT	CASKGTDTQYF
TRBJ1-6	TRBV7-8	few	NA	TGTGCCAGCAGCTTAGGTGTCGTGGGTTCGGGGTCACCCCTCCACTTT	CASSLGVVGSGSPLHF
TRBJ1-2	TRBV5-5	NA	NA	TGTGCCAGCAGCCCCTGGGAGGGTGCTAACTATGGCTACACCTTC	CASSPWEGANYGYTF
TRBJ2-3	TRBV5-4	NA	NA	TGTGCCAGCAGCTTCCACCGAACGCAGTATTTT	CASSFHRTQYF